These 21 T cell receptor beta chains originate from one sample sequenced in a study of control samples from healthy donors and cancer patients. Assay used: immunoSEQ multiplex PCR; TCRdb lists only in-frame clones, some missing. This table has about 110,000 clones, approximately 88% appearing once. Sequencing used PBMCs. Receptor source: a woman in her fifties or sixties with lung cancer.

A few counts support this clone. The sample contains more than one DNA sequence encoding this CDR3. The V gene is TRBV5-1, the J gene TRBJ2-7; TRBD1 matches 11 bases. Losses at the gene ends were 3 bases for V and 5 bases for J; bases not matched to a gene: 4. This CDR3 region has 14 residues. Germline V gives CDR1 SGHRS, CDR2 YFSETQ. The CDR3 loop is CASSSGTGGDEQYF. The DNA of the CDR3 is TGCGCCAGCAGCTCAGGGACAGGGGGGGACGAGCAGTACTTC.

This chain links TRBV5-6 with TRBJ2-7, with D tentatively TRBD1 (5 bases). The CDR3 has 16 amino acids. In germline, CDR1 is SGHDT, CDR2 YYEEEE. Trimming took 0 bases from V and 6 from J, leaving 19 bases between them. This CDR3 is CASSLGQGLVYSEQYF. CDR3 coding DNA: TGTGCCAGCAGCTTGGGTCAGGGCTTGGTATACTCCGAGCAGTACTTC.

As DNA, the CDR3 is TGTGCCACCAGTGATCCTAGCGGGAGATTTGGAGATACGCAGTATTTT. This translates into CATSDPSGRFGDTQYF. This chain joins TRBV24-1 and TRBJ2-3, with 10 bases fitting TRBD2. The germline CDR1 and CDR2 sequences are KGHDR and SFDVKD. Unmatched junction bases numbered 7, after V lost 3 bases and J lost 5 bases. This CDR3 is 16 amino acids long.

This chain connects TRBV7-9 to TRBJ1-1; D might be TRBD1 (6 bases). V lost 2 bases and J lost 1, with 8 bases in between. The germline CDR1 and CDR2 sequences are SEHNR and FQNEAQ (reference sequence). The CDR3 is 14 amino acids. CDR3 amino acids: CASSLTRGNTEAFF. The DNA of the CDR3 is TGTGCCAGCAGCTTAACCAGGGGGAACACTGAAGCTTTCTTT.

The CDR3 region is CATSRDPGQNSGANVLTF. CDR3 in DNA: TGTGCCACCAGCAGAGATCCGGGACAAAACTCTGGGGCCAACGTCCTGACTTTC. The rearrangement joins TRBV15 to TRBJ2-6, with D possibly matching TRBD1 (6 bases). CDR3 length: 18 amino acids. The V and J ends lost 0 bases and 0 bases respectively, with 12 bases between them. CDR1 is LNHNV, CDR2 YYDKDF, per germline (reference sequence).

A single count supports this clone. This chain links TRBV30 with TRBJ1-6; D remains unclear. Germline V lookup: CDR1 GTSNPN, CDR2 SVGIG (reference sequence). The CDR3 loop spans 17 amino acids. The ends were cut back, 1 base at V and 0 bases at J, with 13 bases in the middle. CDR3 sequence: CAWSASSGRSYNSPLHF. CDR3 in DNA: TGTGCCTGGAGTGCCTCCTCCGGTCGCTCCTATAATTCACCCCTCCACTTT.

This clone was observed once. The J gene is TRBJ1-2, the V gene TRBV6-1, with unresolved D. Trimming took 6 bases from V and 2 from J, leaving 7 bases between them. Germline V gene lookup returns CDR1 MNHNS and CDR2 SASEGT. The CDR3 is made up of 12 amino acids. CDR3 loop: CASRTRNYGYTF. In DNA form, the CDR3 reads TGTGCCAGCAGGACAAGGAACTATGGCTACACCTTC.

The chain joins TRBV12-5 to TRBJ1-5; D unresolved. Trimming removed 3 bases at V and 6 bases at J, with 9 bases between. This CDR3 has 13 residues. The germline CDR1 and CDR2 sequences are LGHNT and FRNRAP. In DNA form, the CDR3 reads TGTGCTAGTGGTTTAGGTGGGAGTCAGCCCCAGCATTTT. Protein product: CASGLGGSQPQHF.

The chain joins TRBV7-9 to TRBJ1-1; D remains ambiguous. CDR1 and CDR2 from the germline V gene are SEHNR and FQNEAQ (reference sequence). V was pared by 0 bases and J by 10 bases, with 9 bases between. This CDR3 comprises 12 residues. The CDR3 nucleotides are TGTGCCAGCAGCTTAGCCCCCCGGGGAGCTTTCTTT. Its translation: CASSLAPRGAFF.

The V call is TRBV27, the J call TRBJ2-3, with 8 nucleotides matching TRBD1. Germline V gene lookup returns CDR1 MNHEY and CDR2 SMNVEV (reference sequence). CDR3 length equals 15 residues. Trimming took 5 bases from V and 2 from J; bases not matched to a gene: 6. The CDR3 here is CASSGRGRDTDTQYF. The DNA of the CDR3 is TGTGCCAGCAGTGGCAGGGGGCGCGACACAGATACGCAGTATTTT.

CDR3 bases: TGTGCCAGCAGTTTAGGTCCAGGGGGCGGTGATCAGCCCCAGCATTTT. Protein product: CASSLGPGGGDQPQHF. The chain joins TRBV28 to TRBJ1-5; 8 nucleotides match TRBD1. Germline assignment: CDR1 MDHEN and CDR2 SYDVKM. The CDR3 totals 16 residues. The ends lost 2 bases at V and 5 bases at J; junction bases unmatched: 8. Full variable domain (remainder filled in from reference TRBV28 and TRBJ1-5): DVKVTQSSRYLVKRTGEKVFLECVQDMDHENMFWYRQDPGLGLRLIYFSYDVKMKEKGDIPEGYSVSREKKERFSLILESASTNQTSMYLCASSLGPGGGDQPQHFGDGTRLSIL.

This clone was seen only once. This chain links TRBV3-1 (or the pseudogene TRBV3-2) with TRBJ2-3, with 12 bases fitting TRBD2. Trimming at V came to 0 bases and at J to 3 bases, leaving 7 bases not matched to a gene. CDR3 size: 18 residues. Germline V gives CDR1 LGHDT, CDR2 YNNKEL (reference sequence). CDR3 in DNA: TGTGCCAGCAGCCAAGATGTTCCTAGCGGGGGGGTAACAGATACGCAGTATTTT. The encoded protein is CASSQDVPSGGVTDTQYF.

The chain joins TRBV6-5 to TRBJ1-3, with D unresolved. Trimming took off 9 bases at V and 2 bases at J, with 17 bases between the two ends. The CDR3 has 15 residues. Germline V gene data show CDR1 as MNHEY and CDR2 as SVGAGI. CDR3 loop: CASLQLGLTGNTIYF. CDR3 DNA: TGTGCCAGTCTACAATTGGGTCTCACTGGAAACACCATATATTTT.

The chain joins TRBV7-6 to TRBJ2-7; D might be TRBD1 (6 bases). Germline V gene lookup returns CDR1 SGHVS and CDR2 FNYEAQ. With 4 bases removed from V and 6 bases from J, the gap between germline ends came to 10 bases. The CDR3 has 12 residues. The CDR3 here is CASSSGQTEQYF. The CDR3 nucleotides read TGTGCCAGCAGCTCCGGACAGACCGAGCAGTACTTC.

This clone was picked up one time. For the CDR3, the DNA is TGCGCCAGCAGCTTGGGGTCGAATAATTCACCCCTCCACTTT. Its translation: CASSLGSNNSPLHF. The chain joins TRBV5-1 to TRBJ1-6, with D unclear. This CDR3 is built from 14 residues. Trimming shortened V by 0 bases and J by 5 bases, and 6 bases separated the two germline ends. CDR1 is SGHRS, CDR2 YFSETQ, per germline.

V gene TRBV7-9 combines with J gene TRBJ1-6; D unresolved. Trimming took 1 base from V and 8 from J, leaving 6 bases between them. CDR1 and CDR2 from the germline V gene are SEHNR and FQNEAQ (reference sequence). The CDR3 is made up of 13 amino acids. The CDR3, as DNA: TGTGCCAGCAGCTTAGTAGGGTATTCACCCCTCCACTTT. Residues: CASSLVGYSPLHF. The variable domain in full, with the rest retrieved from reference TRBV7-9 and TRBJ1-6, is DTGVSQNPRHKITKRGQNVTFRCDPISEHNRLYWYRQTLGQGPEFLTYFQNEAQLEKSRLLSDRFSAERPKGSFSTLEIQRTEQGDSAMYLCASSLVGYSPLHFGNGTRLTVT.

V usage is TRBV2 and J usage is TRBJ1-3, with a possible D match to TRBD1 (6 bases). Trimming stripped 2 bases from V and 8 bases from J, with 10 bases between. CDR1 and CDR2 from the germline V gene are SNHLY and FYNNEI. The CDR3 has 13 amino acids. CDR3 in amino acids: CASSEQGLDTIYF. For the CDR3, the DNA is TGTGCCAGCAGTGAACAGGGGCTGGACACCATATATTTT.

This clone came up once. This chain joins TRBV27 and TRBJ1-1, with D uncertain. The ends were cut back, 2 bases at V and 0 bases at J, with 10 bases in the middle. Germline V lookup: CDR1 MNHEY, CDR2 SMNVEV (reference sequence). There are 15 residues in the CDR3. The CDR3 region is CASSLLGALNTEAFF. The CDR3, as DNA: TGTGCCAGCAGTTTACTAGGAGCCCTGAACACTGAAGCTTTCTTT.

Regarding this clone: In the same sample, other DNA sequences code for this CDR3. DNA of the CDR3: TGTGCCAGCAGTTTAACAGTCGACTCTGGAAACACCATATATTTT. Translated: CASSLTVDSGNTIYF. The chain joins TRBV27 to TRBJ1-3; D remains unclear. The CDR3 runs to 15 residues. CDR1 is MNHEY, CDR2 SMNVEV, per germline (reference sequence). V gave up 2 bases and J gave up 0 bases, with 8 bases separating them.

This clone has only one observation. The chain combines TRBV14 with TRBJ1-1; D uncertain. Germline CDR1 is SGHDN and CDR2 is FVKESK. The CDR3 is made up of 13 amino acids. V lost 0 bases to trimming and J lost 3 bases, with 5 bases between them. The DNA of the CDR3 is TGTGCCAGCAGCCAAGACCTGTACACTGAAGCTTTCTTT. It specifies CASSQDLYTEAFF.

The rearrangement links TRBV18 to TRBJ2-1; 8 positions agree with TRBD1. The CDR3 contains 13 residues. From germline, CDR1 is KGHSH and CDR2 LQKENI. V shed 5 bases, J shed 7 bases, and the junction held 4 bases outside the gene matches. The DNA of the CDR3 is TGTGCCAGCTCAGCCACAGGGGGGAATGAGCAGTTCTTC. Translating gives CASSATGGNEQFF.